A single T cell receptor (beta chain) is shown here with its context. The method was immunoSEQ multiplex PCR; TCRdb's version includes in-frame clones alone and lacks a portion of them. Among about 430,000 clones, roughly 90% were seen once, and the ten largest hold over 0.9%. The sample comes from a study of blood T cell repertoires in COVID-19. The overall study: Specimens from acute and convalescent COVID-19 originated in the United States, Italy and Spain.

Germline values: CDR1 SGHDT, CDR2 YYEEEE. After removal of 1 base from V and 3 bases from J, the junction contained 12 bases not matched to a gene. The CDR3 is made up of 17 amino acids. The sequence was obtained from a woman in her thirties with acute COVID-19. Sequencing was performed on PBMCs or T cells enriched from blood (not recorded which). This chain links TRBV5-6 with TRBJ2-7; 8 bases are shared with TRBD1. The CDR3 is CASSLSSGGFSYYEQYF. CDR3 DNA: TGTGCCAGCAGCTTGTCTTCAGGGGGCTTTTCCTACTACGAGCAGTACTTC.